This section outlines one TCR beta chain sequence together with its context. Its matching antigen is unknown. Germline-derived CDR1 and CDR2 are MNHNS and SASEGT. This CDR3 has 10 amino acids. Trimming left V 11 bases short and J 7 bases short, with 11 bases between. TCRdb's table, derived via immunoSEQ multiplex PCR, lists solely in-frame clones and lacks some. The sample contains about 130,000 clones, about 96% of which appear only once. This specimen belongs to a study of cytomegalovirus exposure and HLA in healthy donors. Regarding the study as a whole: TCR beta chains numbering approximately 150 were designated cytomegalovirus-associated.

The origin of this receptor is a man between 18 and 29 years old in good health and CMV-seronegative. The rearrangement links TRBV6-1 to TRBJ2-5; D is unclear. The material sequenced was PBMCs. The CDR3 protein is CAVGRGTQYF. CDR3 sequence (DNA): TGTGCCGTCGGCCGAGGGACCCAGTACTTC.